Described below is a single TCR beta chain sequence and its context. Its antigen is unknown. The read gets to within 3 residues of the CDR3 end, and the germline J gene fills in the rest. This sample was included in a study of Tregs in tolerant kidney transplant recipients. Related graft donors supplied nonmyeloablative bone marrow transplants, and mixed chimerism was transient. Unstimulated regulatory T cells (CD4+CD25+CD127-), CD4+CD25- non-regulatory cells, CD4 and CD8 cells were FACS-sorted from thawed PBMCs. Study-level points and caveats: Findings come from small patient numbers and require larger validation. Tolerant patients' donor-specific Tregs expanded beyond overall Tregs, suggesting antigen-driven growth. Activated donor B cell expansion appeared to reveal the most relevant donor-specific TCRbeta repertoire.

Sequencing used immunoSEQ multiplex PCR; TCRdb keeps in-frame clones, though not all of them. Its table records thousands of clones. Germline V gene sequence: CDR1 MNHNS, CDR2 SASEGT. The ends were cut back, 4 bases at V and 3 bases at J, with 13 bases in the middle. The CDR3 is 14 residues long. This sequence was found in a human patient who received a combined kidney and bone marrow transplant. Part of the T cells may come from the graft donor. The sequenced sample was CD8+ T cells from blood (PBMCs), obtained 12 months after the transplant. The rearrangement uses TRBV6-1 and TRBJ2-7, with D unclear. The chain's CDR3 is CASSASGPNYEQYF. CDR3 DNA (partial): TGTGCCAGCAGTGCTTCAGGTCCCAACTACGAG.